This TCR beta chain comes out of a study of CD8 T cells in ankylosing spondylitis. This clonotype was seen a handful of times. Its cognate antigen is unknown. Study results and limitations: Past research had described some motif variants in reactive arthritis synovial fluid and blood. A TCR beta motif made of roughly eight highly homologous variants seemed typical of ankylosing spondylitis blood. The clones that were linked to disease were reported to be significantly enriched in matched synovial fluid samples from ankylosing spondylitis patients.

V lost 0 bases to trimming and J lost 3 bases, with 14 bases between them. The length of the CDR3 is 16 residues. Germline V gives CDR1 SGHDN, CDR2 FVKESK. Libraries of TCR beta came from quantitative 5'-RACE with molecular barcodes. TCRdb re-analysed the 5' RACE reads in MiXCR, keeping a single row per CDR3 protein. The sample carries a few hundred thousand distinct CDR3 sequences, 15% to 20% recorded once. The receptor was isolated from a male donor with ankylosing spondylitis. Sequenced: blood, either unsorted or a sorted T cell fraction (not recorded which). This chain joins TRBV14 and TRBJ1-1; possible D gene TRBD1, 5 bases. CDR3 region: CASSQDLAGTDTEAFF. CDR3 nucleotide sequence: TGTGCCAGCAGCCAAGATTTGGCCGGGACGGACACTGAAGCTTTCTTT. The complete variable domain, with remaining parts taken from reference TRBV14 and TRBJ1-1, reads EAGVTQFPSHSVIEKGQTVTLRCDPISGHDNLYWYRRVMGKEIKFLLHFVKESKQDESGMPNNRFLAERTGGTYSTLKVQPAELEDSGVYFCASSQDLAGTDTEAFFGQGTRLTVV.